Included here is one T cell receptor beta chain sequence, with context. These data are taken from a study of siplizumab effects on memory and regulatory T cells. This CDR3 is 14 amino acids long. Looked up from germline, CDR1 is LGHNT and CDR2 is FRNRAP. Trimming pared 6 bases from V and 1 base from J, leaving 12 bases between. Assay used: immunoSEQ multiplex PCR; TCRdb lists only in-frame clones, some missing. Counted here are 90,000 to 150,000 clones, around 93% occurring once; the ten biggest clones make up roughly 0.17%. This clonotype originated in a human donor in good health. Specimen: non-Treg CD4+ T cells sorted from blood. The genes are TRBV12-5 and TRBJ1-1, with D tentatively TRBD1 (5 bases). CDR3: CASGAGYTNTEAFF. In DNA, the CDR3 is TGTGCTAGTGGGGCAGGGTATACGAACACTGAAGCTTTCTTT. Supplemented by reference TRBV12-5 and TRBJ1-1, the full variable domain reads DARVTQTPRHKVTEMGQEVTMRCQPILGHNTVFWYRQTMMQGLELLAYFRNRAPLDDSGMPKDRFSAEMPDATLATLKIQPSEPRDSAVYFCASGAGYTNTEAFFGQGTRLTVV.